Following are 17 T cell receptor beta chains from one sample sequenced in a study of patients and donors after allogeneic stem cell transplantation. Each CDR3 protein is one row after TCRdb ran MiXCR on the RT-PCR reads. The data hold hundreds of thousands of distinct CDR3 sequences, with roughly 16% observed a single time. Input material: blood, either unsorted or a sorted T cell fraction (not recorded which). These receptor sequences come from a human donor who was either an allogeneic HSCT recipient or a stem cell or donor lymphocyte infusion donor (not recorded which). It is not recorded whose cells these are; they may come from a transplant donor.

The chain's CDR3 is CASTLGTGLAANTGELFF. In DNA form, the CDR3 reads TGTGCCAGCACCTTAGGGACCGGACTAGCGGCGAACACCGGGGAGCTGTTTTTT. The J gene is TRBJ2-2, the V gene TRBV27; 10 bases agree with TRBD2. This CDR3 contains 18 residues. Losses at the gene ends were 7 bases for V and 0 bases for J; bases not matched to a gene: 11. From germline, CDR1 is MNHEY and CDR2 SMNVEV (reference sequence).

The rearrangement uses TRBV4-3 and TRBJ2-7, with TRBD1 matching over 8 bases. Trimming removed 4 bases from V and 4 bases from J; junction bases left unmatched: 9. The germline V gene has CDR1 LGHNA and CDR2 YSLEER. This CDR3 has 15 amino acids. This chain's CDR3 is CASSRRQGTGYEQYF. CDR3 nucleotide sequence: TGCGCCAGCAGCCGCCGACAGGGGACCGGATACGAGCAGTACTTC.

The chain is built from TRBV2 and TRBJ2-3; perhaps TRBD1 as D (6 bases). CDR1 is SNHLY and CDR2 is FYNNEI in the germline V gene. Trimming cost V 11 bases and J 2 bases, with 14 bases left between them. CDR3 length: 13 amino acids. The CDR3 nucleotides are TGTGCCGGACGGACAGAATTCACAGATACGCAGTATTTT. Translating it yields CAGRTEFTDTQYF.

V usage is TRBV12-3 or TRBV12-4 and J usage is TRBJ1-2; D might be TRBD1 (6 bases). Trimming cost V 0 bases and J 4 bases, with 18 bases left between them. This CDR3 comprises 17 residues. This chain's CDR3 is CASSLARDTAKSYGYTF. Written as DNA, the CDR3 is TGTGCCAGCAGTTTAGCGAGGGACACCGCAAAAAGCTATGGCTACACCTTC.

V usage is TRBV2 and J usage is TRBJ2-2; perhaps TRBD1 as D (6 bases). Between the trimmed V and J ends, which lost 7 bases and 6 bases, there was a span of 12 bases. This CDR3 contains 13 residues. The germline V gene has CDR1 SNHLY and CDR2 FYNNEI. The CDR3 sequence: CASIQGTPGELFF. For the CDR3, the DNA is TGTGCCAGCATCCAGGGGACACCCGGGGAGCTGTTTTTT.

The sample holds many counts of this clonotype. The rearrangement links TRBV6-2 or TRBV6-3 to TRBJ2-7; 9 bases are shared with TRBD1. The CDR3 loop spans 14 amino acids. The V and J ends lost 0 bases and 3 bases, in that order; junction bases with no gene match: 0. CDR1 and CDR2 (germline): MNHEY, SVGEGT. The CDR3 nucleotides read TGTGCCAGCAGTTACTCGGGACAGGGCTACGAGCAGTACTTC. It encodes CASSYSGQGYEQYF.

The J gene is TRBJ2-5, the V gene TRBV12-3 or TRBV12-4, with TRBD1 identical over 7 bases. The CDR3 length is 16 residues. The junction had 16 bases not matched to a gene; V was cut back by 8 bases and J by 4 bases. In nucleotides, the CDR3 is TGTGCCAGCGCCTTGCGCAGACAGGGTCAAAGAGAGACCCAGTACTTC. It codes for CASALRRQGQRETQYF.

In regard to this clonotype: A clone one base away is much larger, so this may be a read error. V is TRBV20-1 and J is TRBJ1-1; no clear D gene. The CDR3 totals 12 residues. Per germline, CDR1 DFQATT and CDR2 SNEGSKA (reference sequence). Trimming took off 4 bases at V and 2 bases at J, with 8 bases between the two ends. The CDR3 is CSAKKTNTEAFF. CDR3 DNA sequence: TGCAGTGCTAAAAAGACAAACACTGAAGCTTTCTTT.

The genes are TRBV7-9 and TRBJ2-4, with 11 bases aligning to TRBD2. J was trimmed by 8 bases and V by 5 bases; bases with no gene match: 2. Germline CDR1 SEHNR, CDR2 FQNEAQ (reference sequence). The CDR3 spans 13 residues. Written as DNA, the CDR3 is TGTGCCAGCAGCCTGGGACTAGCGGACATTCAGTACTTC. This gives the protein CASSLGLADIQYF.

This clonotype was seen a handful of times. The gene calls are TRBV12-3 or TRBV12-4 and TRBJ2-7, with D unresolved. The CDR3 totals 11 residues. V lost 9 bases and J 5 bases, leaving 11 bases between the germline ends. The CDR3 protein is CASRRSNEQYF. The CDR3 nucleotides are TGTGCCAGTAGGCGGAGCAACGAGCAGTACTTC.

CDR3 residues: CASSIGRGRAADTQYF. CDR3 sequence (DNA): TGTGCCAGTAGTATAGGTCGCGGGAGGGCCGCAGATACGCAGTATTTT. The chain has TRBV19 and TRBJ2-3, with 9 bases matching TRBD2. CDR3 length: 16 residues. V was clipped by 1 base and J by 4 bases; unmatched bases: 6. Germline V gene sequence: CDR1 LNHDA, CDR2 SQIVND (reference sequence).

There are many counts of this clonotype. V is TRBV5-1 and J is TRBJ2-3, with TRBD2 as a possible D gene (6 bases). Germline assignment: CDR1 SGHRS and CDR2 YFSETQ. The ends were cut back, 1 base at V and 1 base at J, with 10 bases in the middle. The CDR3 is made up of 15 amino acids. The CDR3: CASSLLASGTDTQYF. CDR3 sequence (DNA): TGCGCCAGCAGCTTGCTGGCTAGCGGCACAGATACGCAGTATTTT.

A few counts support this clonotype. This sequence joins TRBV5-5 and TRBJ1-5; D is uncertain. V was trimmed by 4 bases and J by 3 bases, leaving 8 bases between them. The germline gives CDR1 SGHKS, CDR2 YYEKEE (reference sequence). The CDR3 is 13 residues long. CDR3 sequence: CASSLNYNQPQHF. For the CDR3, the DNA is TGTGCCAGCAGCCTGAACTACAATCAGCCCCAGCATTTT.

This clonotype has ten or more counts. Here the CDR3 reads CASSLPGQLNTEAFF. The DNA of the CDR3 is TGTGCCAGCTCACTGCCGGGACAGCTGAACACTGAAGCTTTCTTT. The rearrangement joins TRBV18 to TRBJ1-1, with 7 bases matching TRBD1. Germline assignment: CDR1 KGHSH and CDR2 LQKENI. V lost 4 bases to trimming and J lost 0 bases; unmatched junction nucleotides: 5. The CDR3 is made up of 15 amino acids.

The rearrangement joins TRBV7-3 to TRBJ2-3, with TRBD1 matching 7 bases. Germline CDR1 and CDR2: SGHTA and FQGTGA. The junction had 5 bases not matched to a gene; V was cut back by 0 bases and J by 2 bases. The CDR3 is made up of 16 amino acids. CDR3 sequence: CASSLTPGQTTDTQYF. The CDR3 nucleotides are TGTGCCAGCAGCTTAACCCCGGGACAGACCACAGATACGCAGTATTTT.

The chain employs TRBV15 and TRBJ1-4; D not resolved. Trimming removed 0 bases at V and 7 bases at J, with 12 bases between. The CDR3 loop spans 15 amino acids. Germline V gene data show CDR1 as LNHNV and CDR2 as YYDKDF (reference sequence). The CDR3 sequence: CATSRDGSAGEKLFF. The CDR3 DNA reads as TGTGCCACCAGCAGAGACGGGAGCGCGGGTGAAAAACTGTTTTTT. The full variable domain, completed using reference TRBV15 and TRBJ1-4, is DAMVIQNPRYQVTQFGKPVTLSCSQTLNHNVMYWYQQKSSQAPKLLFHYYDKDFNNEADTPDNFQSRRPNTSFCFLDIRSPGLGDTAMYLCATSRDGSAGEKLFFGSGTQLSVL.

The chain carries TRBV15 and TRBJ1-1, with 8 bases lining up with TRBD1. The CDR3 length is 14 residues. Germline CDR1 and CDR2: LNHNV and YYDKDF (reference sequence). With V trimmed by 8 bases and J by 4 bases, 9 bases remained unmatched. The CDR3 reads CATLAGGLVTEAFF. CDR3 coding DNA: TGTGCCACCCTTGCAGGGGGCTTGGTCACTGAAGCTTTCTTT.